The sequence of this T cell receptor beta chain was determined in a study of cytomegalovirus exposure and HLA in healthy donors. Regarding the study as a whole: Researchers left out some V segments, among them TRBV6-2 and TRBV6-3, as indistinguishable. Published work reported that the classifier diagnosed cytomegalovirus status with high specificity and sensitivity.

Both 60 Vbeta primers and 13 Jbeta primers went into the PCR. The assay was immunoSEQ multiplex PCR, and TCRdb's table has in-frame clones only and misses some. The sample holds 99,000 or so clones, roughly four fifths seen once. With respect to this clone: Its antigen is currently unknown.

Germline CDR1 is MDHEN and CDR2 is SYDVKM. This CDR3 has 15 residues. Trimming at V came to 6 bases and at J to 8 bases, leaving 10 bases not matched to a gene. Sequenced: PBMCs. The TCR was taken from a man aged 40-49 years in good health and CMV-seronegative. V usage is TRBV28 and J usage is TRBJ1-6; 7 positions agree with TRBD1. CDR3 protein: CASREGAGLDSPLHF. The CDR3 DNA reads as TGTGCCAGCAGGGAGGGGGCCGGGTTGGATTCACCCCTCCACTTT.